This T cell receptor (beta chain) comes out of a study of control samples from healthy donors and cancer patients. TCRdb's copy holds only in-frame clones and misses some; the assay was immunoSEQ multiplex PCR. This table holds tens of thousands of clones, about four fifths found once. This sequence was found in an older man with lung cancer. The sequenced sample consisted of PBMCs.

The CDR3 loop reads CASSPRGPSYNEQFF. In nucleotides, the CDR3 is TGTGCCAGCAGCCCGCGGGGACCCTCCTACAATGAGCAGTTCTTC. V usage is TRBV11-2 and J usage is TRBJ2-1, with D perhaps matching TRBD2 (6 bases). The germline V and J ends were trimmed by 5 bases and 0 bases, with 11 bases remaining between them. The germline V gene encodes CDR1 SGHAT and CDR2 FQNNGV. CDR3 length: 15 amino acids.